The source of this T cell receptor beta chain is a study of blood T cells in healthy people across ages. Germline V CDR1 and CDR2: MNHEY, SVGAGI. The CDR3 contains 15 residues. The ends lost 9 bases at V and 6 bases at J; junction bases unmatched: 12. Using a J-beta primer mix together with a sample-barcoded 5' primer, a second PCR was run for about 7 to 12 cycles. TCRdb called the 5' RACE reads again in MiXCR, with one record for every CDR3 protein. The sample gives fewer than 800,000 distinct CDR3 sequences, approximately 25% of which show up once; under 9.5% is in the top ten. This sample also appeared in a second study, on T cells of mothers and their children.

The specimen was blood. The source of this sequence is a boy younger than 18 in good health. V usage is TRBV6-5 and J usage is TRBJ2-1; 9 nucleotides line up with TRBD1. The CDR3 loop is CASSIGDRVGNEQFF. The CDR3, as DNA: TGTGCCAGTAGTATAGGGGACAGGGTCGGCAATGAGCAGTTCTTC.